Listed here are 22 T cell receptor beta chains from one sample, sequenced in a study of CXCR3-negative and CXCR3-positive naive CD8 T cells. The libraries of TRB cDNA were prepared using 5' RACE with UMI labels. TCRdb reworked the 5' RACE reads into one entry per CDR3 protein, no DNA. This table holds 6,000 to 8,500 distinct CDR3 sequences. The sequencing input was naive CXCR3- CD8+ T cells from blood. Noted subset: CD45RO-CCR7+CD27+CD95- naive CD8+ T cells lacking CXCR3 (TNR3-). The receptors stem from a human donor in good health. Some clones in this sample may be carry-over from other donors' samples.

The chain recombines TRBV21-1 with TRBJ2-7; TCRdb outputs TRBD1, but without DNA this stays unchecked. TRBV21-1 is given as a pseudogene. The CDR3 contains 13 residues. The CDR3: CASSPRTSDEQYF.

The chain is built from TRBV20-1 and TRBJ1-2. The CDR3 is 11 residues long. Germline V gives CDR1 DFQATT, CDR2 SNEGSKA (reference sequence). The CDR3 protein is CSARGTEGYTF.

V gene TRBV4-1 combines with J gene TRBJ2-7; TCRdb selects TRBD1, and the lack of DNA leaves this call unchecked. CDR1 and CDR2 from the germline V gene are MGHRA and YSYEKL. The CDR3 length is 15 residues. The CDR3 protein is CASSQPGQGAYEQYF.

This clonotype registers medium-sized by frequency. V and J are TRBV4-2 and TRBJ2-2; without DNA, the TCRdb call of TRBD2 cannot be checked. Germline V gives CDR1 LGHNA, CDR2 YNFKEQ. This CDR3 is 18 amino acids long. The CDR3 loop reads CASSQDWIAGSDTGELFF.

This chain's CDR3 is CASSSGGEQYF. The rearrangement uses TRBV5-1 and TRBJ2-7; TCRdb picks TRBD1, but there is no DNA to check that call. Looked up from germline, CDR1 is SGHRS and CDR2 is YFSETQ. CDR3 length: 11 residues. Full variable domain (missing parts from reference TRBV5-1 and TRBJ2-7): KAGVTQTPRYLIKTRGQQVTLSCSPISGHRSVSWYQQTPGQGLQFLFEYFSETQRNKGNFPGRFSGRQFSNSRSEMNVSTLELGDSALYLCASSSGGEQYFGPGTRLTVT.

The chain is built from TRBV20-1 and TRBJ1-1; the D call of TRBD1 rests on TCRdb alone, since no DNA is present to check it. This CDR3 comprises 14 residues. The germline V gene has CDR1 DFQATT and CDR2 SNEGSKA (reference sequence). The CDR3 spells CSARDLQGPPEAFF.

The chain is built from TRBV13 and TRBJ1-3. The CDR3 sequence is 13 residues long. Germline CDR1 and CDR2: PRHDT and FYEKMQ (reference sequence). Here the CDR3 reads CASSFLSGNTIYF. Full variable domain (rest looked up from reference TRBV13 and TRBJ1-3): AAGVIQSPRHLIKEKRETATLKCYPIPRHDTVYWYQQGPGQDPQFLISFYEKMQSDKGSIPDRFSAQQFSDYHSELNMSSLELGDSALYFCASSFLSGNTIYFGEGSWLTVV.

The rearrangement joins TRBV6-5 to TRBJ1-1. CDR1 and CDR2 from the germline V gene are MNHEY and SVGAGI. CDR3 length: 15 amino acids. The CDR3: CASSYSKGGGTEAFF.

Judged by frequency, this clonotype is medium-sized (0.01 to 0.1%). This sequence joins TRBV12-3 or TRBV12-4 and TRBJ2-1; the TRBD1 assignment by TCRdb is unverifiable without DNA. The CDR3 consists of 13 residues. The CDR3 loop reads CASRGDAHNEQFF.

The chain employs TRBV28 and TRBJ2-2; TCRdb designates TRBD2, a call that cannot be tested without DNA. Per the germline V gene, CDR1 is MDHEN and CDR2 is SYDVKM. This CDR3 has 14 amino acids. The CDR3: CASSLAGRTGELFF. Variable domain in full (rest from reference TRBV28 and TRBJ2-2): DVKVTQSSRYLVKRTGEKVFLECVQDMDHENMFWYRQDPGLGLRLIYFSYDVKMKEKGDIPEGYSVSREKKERFSLILESASTNQTSMYLCASSLAGRTGELFFGEGSRLTVL.

The chain carries TRBV5-6 and TRBJ1-5. This CDR3 contains 14 residues. Per germline, CDR1 SGHDT and CDR2 YYEEEE. Here the CDR3 reads CASSAGLSNQPQHF.

The chain recombines TRBV4-3 with TRBJ1-2; TCRdb calls TRBD1, which cannot be checked without DNA. This CDR3 contains 13 residues. Germline V lookup: CDR1 LGHNA, CDR2 YSLEER. This CDR3 reads CASSPPGGGFYTF.

V and J are TRBV2 and TRBJ2-3; TCRdb reports TRBD1, a call that lacks DNA to check it against. The germline gives CDR1 SNHLY, CDR2 FYNNEI. This CDR3 contains 14 residues. This CDR3 is CASSPKGGTDTQYF.

This rearrangement joins TRBV6-5 to TRBJ2-7. The germline gives CDR1 MNHEY, CDR2 SVGAGI. The CDR3 sequence is 12 residues long. CDR3 loop: CASSYSGDEQYF.

The CDR3 loop is CSAPLTGVWTGELFF. The chain joins TRBV29-1 to TRBJ2-2; the TRBD1 assignment by TCRdb is unverifiable without DNA. CDR1 is SQVTM and CDR2 is ANQGSEA in the germline V gene. The CDR3 is 15 amino acids.

This clonotype shows up as medium-sized by frequency. This chain links TRBV12-3 or TRBV12-4 with TRBJ2-5; lacking DNA, the TRBD2 call made by TCRdb goes unchecked. There are 14 residues in the CDR3. CDR3 sequence: CASSHGTSGGAGYF.

The chain couples TRBV6-1 to TRBJ2-7; the D call of TRBD1 rests on TCRdb alone, since no DNA is present to check it. The germline CDR1 and CDR2 sequences are MNHNS and SASEGT. The CDR3 consists of 13 residues. CDR3 amino acids: CASSGDRFYEQYF.

This clonotype registers medium-sized by frequency. This chain uses TRBV29-1 with TRBJ2-2. This CDR3 contains 15 residues. The V gene's germline CDR1 is SQVTM and CDR2 ANQGSEA. The CDR3 protein is CSVAPRFPNTGELFF.

The chain links TRBV29-1 to TRBJ2-2; the D call from TCRdb, TRBD2, cannot be confirmed without DNA. The germline V gene has CDR1 SQVTM and CDR2 ANQGSEA. This CDR3 has 15 amino acids. This CDR3 reads CSVRLAGLHTGELFF.

This clonotype is medium-sized by frequency. This chain connects TRBV29-1 to TRBJ1-1; TCRdb outputs TRBD1, but without DNA this stays unchecked. Germline-derived CDR1 and CDR2 are SQVTM and ANQGSEA. The CDR3 is 13 residues long. This CDR3 is CSQTPGSHSEAFF.

V usage is TRBV15 and J usage is TRBJ2-3. Looked up from germline, CDR1 is LNHNV and CDR2 is YYDKDF (reference sequence). This CDR3 is built from 13 residues. CDR3 amino acids: CATSQEVSDTQYF.

According to its frequency, this clonotype is medium-sized. This rearrangement joins TRBV29-1 to TRBJ1-2; absent DNA, TCRdb's TRBD1 call cannot be checked. The CDR3 totals 13 residues. CDR1 is SQVTM and CDR2 is ANQGSEA in the germline V gene. The CDR3 here is CSVVAGTGSVYTF. Complete variable domain (other parts from reference TRBV29-1 and TRBJ1-2): SAVISQKPSRDICQRGTSLTIQCQVDSQVTMMFWYRQQPGQSLTLIATANQGSEATYESGFVIDKFPISRPNLTFSTLTVSNMSPEDSSIYLCSVVAGTGSVYTFGSGTRLTVV.